There are a few counts of the clone carrying this T cell receptor (beta chain). This sample was taken from a study of patients and donors after allogeneic stem cell transplantation. From the RT-PCR reads, TCRdb called clonotypes with MiXCR, one entry per CDR3 protein. The repertoire holds roughly 940,000 distinct CDR3 sequences, 18% seen once, with 5% to 6.5% in the top ten. V was trimmed by 7 bases and J by 4 bases, leaving 13 bases between them. This CDR3 is 13 amino acids long. The chain employs TRBV12-3 or TRBV12-4 and TRBJ1-2; D gene uncertain. This sequence originates from a human donor who was either an allogeneic HSCT recipient or a stem cell or donor lymphocyte infusion donor (not recorded which). It is not recorded whose cells these are; they may come from a transplant donor. Specimen: blood, either unsorted or a sorted T cell fraction (not recorded which). The CDR3 DNA follows: TGTGCCAGCACCCTAATGGGTTCCTATGGCTACACCTTC. Encoded protein: CASTLMGSYGYTF.